This T cell receptor beta chain was obtained from a study of radiation and T cells in renal cell carcinoma. This table comes from immunoSEQ multiplex PCR, and its TCRdb copy is limited to in-frame clones, with some not included. Seen here are 20,000 to 25,000 clones, roughly 80% observed once, and the top ten hold approximately 39%. The CDR3 has 15 residues. The V gene's germline CDR1 is LGHNA and CDR2 YNFKEQ. Trimming removed 4 bases from V and 4 bases from J, with 16 bases in between. Time point here: baseline pretreatment blood. As to treatment: 15 Gy SBRT to primary tumor, nephrectomy 4 weeks later. This renal cell carcinoma was of the clear cell type.

This chain joins TRBV4-2 and TRBJ1-2; D is unclear. This TCR came from a man in his fifties or sixties with renal cell carcinoma. The sample was blood, taken from a patient whose treatment included radiotherapy and nephrectomy. CDR3 sequence: CASSRFNDGLYGYTF. As DNA, the CDR3 is TGTGCCAGCAGCCGTTTTAACGACGGCCTCTATGGCTACACCTTC.